The next 19 T cell receptor beta chains were all read from a single sample in a study of shared clonotypes between healthy human individuals. Assay: immunoSEQ multiplex PCR; the TCRdb copy retains only in-frame clones and omits some. The sample has some 92,000 clones, around 43% seen once. The material sequenced was PBMCs. Receptor source: a woman aged 40 to 55 in good health. Some clones in this sample may be carry-over from other donors' samples.

This clone has more than one count but fewer than ten. The chain links TRBV4-3 to TRBJ2-7, with 7 bases identical to TRBD1. The CDR3 is 14 amino acids. The trim removed 3 bases at V and 1 base at J, leaving 3 bases unmatched. Looked up from germline, CDR1 is LGHNA and CDR2 is YSLEER. The CDR3 reads CASSHLTGSYEQYF. The CDR3 DNA reads TGCGCCAGCAGCCACCTGACAGGGTCCTACGAGCAGTACTTC.

This clone was detected only once. This chain uses TRBV27 with TRBJ1-1, with unresolved D. This CDR3 spans 13 amino acids. Germline V gene data show CDR1 as MNHEY and CDR2 as SMNVEV (reference sequence). Deletions cut 6 bases from V and 1 base from J, with 9 bases between. CDR3: CASSLQRNTEAFF. CDR3 sequence (DNA): TGTGCCAGCAGCCTCCAGCGGAACACTGAAGCTTTCTTT.

This clone has just a few counts. The chain recombines TRBV5-8 with TRBJ2-4, with TRBD1 matching 7 bases. Losses at the gene ends were 2 bases for V and 3 bases for J; bases not matched to a gene: 5. This CDR3 region has 15 residues. The germline CDR1 and CDR2 sequences are SGHTS and YDEGEE. The CDR3 DNA follows: TGTGCCAGCAGCTTTTCGCGGACAGGCAAAAACATTCAGTACTTC. Protein product: CASSFSRTGKNIQYF.

This clone was seen many times. This sequence joins TRBV29-1 and TRBJ2-7, with 8 positions matching TRBD1. This CDR3 has 14 residues. The junction had 9 bases not matched to a gene; V was cut back by 4 bases and J by 4 bases. CDR1 and CDR2 from the germline V gene are SQVTM and ANQGSEA. The chain's CDR3 is CSVGGQEGRYEQYF. CDR3 DNA: TGCAGCGTTGGGGGACAGGAGGGAAGGTACGAGCAGTACTTC.

V gene TRBV7-9 combines with J gene TRBJ2-7; TRBD1 matches at 9 bases. The germline gives CDR1 SEHNR, CDR2 FQNEAQ (reference sequence). This CDR3 region has 13 residues. The J segment lost 7 bases and the V segment lost 5 bases, leaving 6 bases of the junction unmatched. CDR3 residues: CASSPGTGREQYF. The CDR3 coding sequence is TGTGCCAGCAGCCCCGGGACAGGGAGAGAGCAGTACTTC.

Here the CDR3 reads CASSPNQRETQYF. In nucleotides, the CDR3 is TGCGCCAGCAGCCCGAACCAGAGGGAGACCCAGTACTTC. V usage is TRBV5-1 and J usage is TRBJ2-5; D is unclear. The CDR3 is 13 residues long. CDR1 is SGHRS and CDR2 is YFSETQ in the germline V gene. Trimming took off 4 bases at V and 5 bases at J, with 12 bases between the two ends. Full variable domain (rest looked up from reference TRBV5-1 and TRBJ2-5): KAGVTQTPRYLIKTRGQQVTLSCSPISGHRSVSWYQQTPGQGLQFLFEYFSETQRNKGNFPGRFSGRQFSNSRSEMNVSTLELGDSALYLCASSPNQRETQYFGPGTRLLVL.

Of note for this clone: A read error is likely here: a far larger clone is one base away. This sequence joins TRBV30 and TRBJ1-5; possible D gene TRBD1, 5 bases. V lost 4 bases to trimming and J lost 4 bases, with 11 bases between them. Germline V gene data show CDR1 as GTSNPN and CDR2 as SVGIG (reference sequence). The CDR3 length is 13 residues. The CDR3 loop is CAWNVRGNQPQHF. The CDR3 coding sequence is TGTGCCTGGAATGTAAGGGGTAATCAGCCCCAGCATTTT.

In the case of this clone: A much larger clone differs from this one at a single base, so this may be a read error. The chain couples TRBV5-1 to TRBJ2-3; no definite D call. The ends were cut back, 0 bases at V and 3 bases at J, with 11 bases in the middle. CDR1 is SGHRS, CDR2 YFSETQ, per germline. The CDR3 covers 15 residues. The chain's CDR3 is CASSLVPVETDTQYF. In nucleotides, the CDR3 is TGCGCCAGCAGCTTGGTCCCTGTGGAGACAGATACGCAGTATTTT.

V usage is TRBV7-9 and J usage is TRBJ2-3; D gene uncertain. Deletions cut 8 bases from V and 1 base from J, with 13 bases between. CDR3 length: 14 residues. The germline V gene encodes CDR1 SEHNR and CDR2 FQNEAQ (reference sequence). CDR3 region: CASSRASGTDTQYF. CDR3 sequence (DNA): TGTGCCAGCTCACGGGCCTCGGGCACAGATACGCAGTATTTT.

A single count supports this clone. This chain links TRBV7-3 with TRBJ1-2; D not certain. CDR1 is SGHTA, CDR2 FQGTGA, per germline. The V and J ends lost 0 bases and 8 bases respectively, with 10 bases between them. CDR3 size: 13 residues. CDR3 nucleotide sequence: TGTGCCAGCAGCTTAACGGGGTTGGGAGGCTACACCTTC. As protein: CASSLTGLGGYTF.

This clone was seen a handful of times. The gene calls are TRBV7-9 and TRBJ2-7; possible D gene TRBD2, 5 bases. Trimming removed 0 bases at V and 5 bases at J, with 11 bases between. This CDR3 contains 14 residues. Germline V gene sequence: CDR1 SEHNR, CDR2 FQNEAQ (reference sequence). The CDR3 sequence: CASSLADLEDEQYF. The DNA of the CDR3 is TGTGCCAGCAGCTTAGCGGACTTGGAGGACGAGCAGTACTTC.

V and J are TRBV7-2 and TRBJ2-5; 7 positions match TRBD1. The CDR3 has 13 residues. Germline-derived CDR1 and CDR2 are SGHTA and FQGNSA. The junction had 4 bases not matched to a gene; V was cut back by 7 bases and J by 2 bases. CDR3 loop: CASNPTGQETQYF. As DNA, the CDR3 is TGTGCCAGCAACCCGACAGGGCAAGAGACCCAGTACTTC.

This chain links TRBV11-2 with TRBJ2-7; 8 nucleotides agree with TRBD2. Germline trimming cut 5 bases from V and 5 bases from J; bases unmatched to any gene: 5. Germline V gene lookup returns CDR1 SGHAT and CDR2 FQNNGV. The CDR3 contains 13 residues. DNA for the CDR3: TGTGCCAGCAGCGTCGGGACTAGAGACGAGCAGTACTTC. Translated, it gives CASSVGTRDEQYF.

As for this clone: A much larger clone lies one base from this, so it may be a read error. V gene TRBV6-1 combines with J gene TRBJ1-5, with D unclear. Germline V CDR1 and CDR2: MNHNS, SASEGT. This CDR3 contains 15 residues. The germline V and J ends were trimmed by 0 bases and 5 bases, with 11 bases remaining between them. CDR3 coding DNA: TGTGCCAGCAGTGAAGCTTGGGTGTTCGATCAGCCCCAGCATTTT. Its translation: CASSEAWVFDQPQHF.

This clone was detected a few times. The chain joins TRBV5-4 to TRBJ2-1, with D unclear. The germline V gene encodes CDR1 SGHNT and CDR2 YYREEE (reference sequence). The CDR3 length is 15 residues. V dropped 3 bases and J dropped 6 bases, with 16 bases sitting between them. The CDR3: CASSSWGIPSNEQFF. The CDR3 DNA reads TGTGCCAGCAGCTCTTGGGGAATTCCATCCAATGAGCAGTTCTTC.

Only a few counts were recorded for this clone. The chain is built from TRBV30 and TRBJ2-1; no reliable D call. V gave up 0 bases and J gave up 2 bases, with 14 bases separating them. Germline CDR1 reads GTSNPN; CDR2 reads SVGIG (reference sequence). This CDR3 comprises 16 residues. CDR3 residues: CAWSVTPNTPYNEQFF. The CDR3 DNA reads TGTGCCTGGAGTGTAACACCGAACACCCCCTACAATGAGCAGTTCTTC.

This clone was picked up one time. CDR3 DNA sequence: TGTGCCAGCAGCTTGGCCGACAGGGCGGGGAACTATGGCTACACCTTC. It is translated as CASSLADRAGNYGYTF. V is TRBV7-9 and J is TRBJ1-2; 7 positions agree with TRBD1. Germline V gives CDR1 SEHNR, CDR2 FQNEAQ (reference sequence). V lost 3 bases, J lost 2 bases, and 9 bases stayed unmatched. The CDR3 covers 16 residues.

The chain recombines TRBV4-2 with TRBJ2-5, with 12 bases identical to TRBD2. Per germline, CDR1 LGHNA and CDR2 YNFKEQ. The CDR3 sequence is 13 residues long. V was clipped by 8 bases and J by 5 bases; unmatched bases: 3. The CDR3 DNA follows: TGTGCCAGCCGACTAGCGGGAGTGGAGACCCAGTACTTC. It yields the protein CASRLAGVETQYF.

This clone was counted at least ten times. The chain couples TRBV4-2 to TRBJ2-7, with TRBD2 identical over 10 bases. Unmatched junction bases numbered 7, after V lost 0 bases and J lost 2 bases. CDR3 length: 17 amino acids. Germline CDR1 and CDR2: LGHNA and YNFKEQ. The CDR3 region is CASSQESPAGGPYEQYF. The CDR3 region has the DNA TGTGCCAGCAGCCAAGAAAGCCCAGCGGGAGGGCCCTACGAGCAGTACTTC.